The next 27 T cell receptor beta chains were all read from a single sample in a study of cytomegalovirus exposure and HLA in healthy donors. Measured with immunoSEQ multiplex PCR; TCRdb has only the in-frame clones, and not every one. The data contain tens of thousands of clones, approximately 96% of them singletons. Sequenced material: PBMCs. The origin of the receptors is a man between 18 and 29 years old in good health and CMV-seropositive.

The CDR3 spells CASSIALGQGPGNTIYF. CDR3 in DNA: TGTGCCAGTAGTATAGCCCTCGGACAGGGCCCTGGAAACACCATATATTTT. This chain connects TRBV19 to TRBJ1-3; 8 positions match TRBD1. The CDR3 extends over 17 amino acids. CDR1 and CDR2 from the germline V gene are LNHDA and SQIVND (reference sequence). J was trimmed by 2 bases and V by 1 base; bases with no gene match: 7.

V is TRBV6-5 and J is TRBJ2-5; 7 bases are shared with TRBD1. CDR3 length: 15 residues. The germline V gene encodes CDR1 MNHEY and CDR2 SVGAGI. The V gene end was trimmed by 5 bases and the J gene end by 5 bases; junction bases not matched to a gene: 11. CDR3 sequence reads: CASSPEDRHGETQYF. The CDR3 coding sequence is TGTGCCAGCAGTCCAGAGGACAGGCACGGGGAGACCCAGTACTTC.

The rearrangement uses TRBV4-3 and TRBJ1-4, with TRBD1 matching over 9 bases. Per the germline V gene, CDR1 is LGHNA and CDR2 is YSLEER. CDR3 size: 14 residues. V gave up 4 bases and J gave up 8 bases; unmatched junction bases: 5. The CDR3 nucleotides are TGCGCCAGCAGCCCGGGACAGGGATGGGAAAAACTGTTTTTT. Protein: CASSPGQGWEKLFF.

V and J are TRBV4-1 and TRBJ2-2; 10 positions agree with TRBD1. The V gene end was trimmed by 4 bases and the J gene end by 7 bases; junction bases not matched to a gene: 9. Germline V CDR1 and CDR2: MGHRA, YSYEKL. This CDR3 is 16 amino acids long. Here the CDR3 DNA reads TGCGCCAGCAGCCGAGAGACAGGGGGCCTGGACGGGGAGCTGTTTTTT. Residues: CASSRETGGLDGELFF.

The V gene is TRBV7-2, the J gene TRBJ1-2; TRBD1 agrees at 8 bases. CDR1 is SGHTA and CDR2 is FQGNSA in the germline V gene. The trim removed 3 bases at V and 2 bases at J, leaving 5 bases unmatched. The CDR3 is 15 amino acids. CDR3 amino acids: CASSLPGTGNYGYTF. The CDR3 region has the DNA TGTGCCAGCAGCTTGCCCGGGACAGGAAACTATGGCTACACCTTC.

In DNA, the CDR3 is TGTGCCAGCAGTTTATGGTTGGAGTTAGAGACCCAGTACTTC. Protein product: CASSLWLELETQYF. V and J are TRBV28 and TRBJ2-5; D remains ambiguous. Germline values: CDR1 MDHEN, CDR2 SYDVKM. This CDR3 has 14 amino acids. V lost 0 bases and J 4 bases, leaving 9 bases between the germline ends.

V is TRBV29-1 and J is TRBJ2-1; TRBD2 agrees at 10 bases. CDR3 length: 14 amino acids. J was trimmed by 13 bases and V by 5 bases; bases with no gene match: 14. CDR1 is SQVTM and CDR2 is ANQGSEA in the germline V gene. The CDR3 spells CSVRPAGGPSPQFF. The CDR3, as DNA: TGCAGCGTTCGCCCAGCGGGGGGGCCAAGCCCTCAGTTCTTC.

The chain has TRBV6-6 and TRBJ1-6; TRBD1 is a possible D gene (6 bases). The germline gives CDR1 MNHNY, CDR2 SVGAGI (reference sequence). Trimming pared 5 bases from V and 7 bases from J, leaving 15 bases between. The CDR3 length is 15 residues. Here the CDR3 DNA reads TGTGCCAGCAGTCCGTCAGGGGCTAAGAATTCACCCCTCCACTTT. The encoded protein is CASSPSGAKNSPLHF.

V is TRBV30 and J is TRBJ2-2; 11 bases line up with TRBD1. Germline-derived CDR1 and CDR2 are GTSNPN and SVGIG (reference sequence). The trim removed 7 bases at V and 4 bases at J, leaving 5 bases unmatched. The CDR3 contains 14 residues. The CDR3 spells CALGQGVSTGELFF. The CDR3 DNA is TGTGCCTTGGGACAGGGGGTGAGCACCGGGGAGCTGTTTTTT.

The chain carries TRBV5-1 and TRBJ1-2; D perhaps matches TRBD1 (5 bases). Germline CDR1 SGHRS, CDR2 YFSETQ. The CDR3 is made up of 13 amino acids. V gave up 0 bases and J gave up 8 bases, with 11 bases separating them. The CDR3 spells CASSLASGEGYTF. In DNA form, the CDR3 reads TGCGCCAGCAGCTTGGCTTCGGGGGAAGGCTACACCTTC.

This chain uses TRBV9 with TRBJ1-2; possibly TRBD1 for D (6 bases). V lost 0 bases and J 8 bases, leaving 20 bases between the germline ends. This CDR3 comprises 16 residues. In germline, CDR1 is SGDLS, CDR2 YYNGEE. CDR3 nucleotide sequence: TGTGCCAGCAGCGTAGGGGGCCCCCCAGGACAGAAGGGCTACACCTTC. This sequence encodes CASSVGGPPGQKGYTF.

V gene TRBV27 combines with J gene TRBJ1-1, with D possibly matching TRBD1 (6 bases). The CDR3 sequence is 18 residues long. Germline V gene data show CDR1 as MNHEY and CDR2 as SMNVEV (reference sequence). V lost 8 bases and J lost 4, with 29 bases in between. DNA of the CDR3: TGTGCCAGCGGTTGGGGGGAGGGGACAAGGGGGGTCGGCACTGAAGCTTTCTTT. It codes for CASGWGEGTRGVGTEAFF.

The chain combines TRBV4-1 with TRBJ2-1; D possibly corresponds to TRBD2 (5 bases). Germline values: CDR1 MGHRA, CDR2 YSYEKL. V dropped 4 bases and J dropped 4 bases, with 20 bases sitting between them. The CDR3 has 17 residues. The CDR3 sequence is CASSLSGPTSGYNEQFF. In nucleotides, the CDR3 is TGCGCCAGCAGCCTCAGCGGTCCTACCTCGGGATACAATGAGCAGTTCTTC.

The chain carries TRBV4-1 and TRBJ1-4, with D possibly matching TRBD1 (6 bases). This CDR3 contains 17 residues. The germline V and J ends were trimmed by 1 base and 5 bases, with 17 bases remaining between them. CDR1 and CDR2 (germline): MGHRA, YSYEKL. Here the CDR3 DNA reads TGCGCCAGCAGCCAAGTGGGGAGGGGGTTAAAGAATGAAAAACTGTTTTTT. It specifies CASSQVGRGLKNEKLFF.

This clone was found once. The chain couples TRBV5-1 to TRBJ2-2; TRBD2 matches at 10 bases. The CDR3 covers 17 residues. The ends lost 0 bases at V and 3 bases at J; junction bases unmatched: 5. Germline V gene sequence: CDR1 SGHRS, CDR2 YFSETQ. CDR3 residues: CASSLAPSGSHTGELFF. CDR3 bases: TGCGCCAGCAGCTTGGCCCCTAGCGGGAGCCACACCGGGGAGCTGTTTTTT. Filled out from reference TRBV5-1 and TRBJ2-2, the complete variable domain reads KAGVTQTPRYLIKTRGQQVTLSCSPISGHRSVSWYQQTPGQGLQFLFEYFSETQRNKGNFPGRFSGRQFSNSRSEMNVSTLELGDSALYLCASSLAPSGSHTGELFFGEGSRLTVL.

The chain employs TRBV21-1 and TRBJ2-2; the table's D gene call, TRBD2, was not cross checked with the DNA. TRBV21-1 is an annotated pseudogene. The CDR3 sequence is 19 residues long. In nucleotides, the CDR3 is TGTGCCAGCAGCAAAGAGTGGAATTGGAGCGATTCGAACACCGGGGAGCTGTTTTTT. This codes for CASSKEWNWSDSNTGELFF.

V gene TRBV28 combines with J gene TRBJ2-7, with 8 positions matching TRBD1. Germline CDR1 is MDHEN and CDR2 is SYDVKM. CDR3 size: 15 residues. Trimming at V came to 7 bases and at J to 2 bases, leaving 10 bases not matched to a gene. The CDR3 is CASTTPGTGTYEQYF. CDR3 nucleotide sequence: TGTGCCAGCACGACCCCCGGGACAGGAACCTACGAGCAGTACTTC.

The V and J genes are TRBV4-3 and TRBJ1-1, with D possibly matching TRBD1 (5 bases). The CDR3 loop spans 15 amino acids. Germline CDR1 is LGHNA and CDR2 is YSLEER. Trimming took off 2 bases at V and 0 bases at J, with 10 bases between the two ends. CDR3 sequence reads: CASSQQGLMNTEAFF. As DNA, the CDR3 is TGCGCCAGCAGCCAACAGGGACTCATGAACACTGAAGCTTTCTTT.

A single count supports this clone. The chain carries TRBV19 and TRBJ2-7, with D tentatively TRBD1 (6 bases). The CDR3 totals 13 residues. Germline V CDR1 and CDR2: LNHDA, SQIVND (reference sequence). Trimming removed 5 bases at V and 4 bases at J, with 12 bases between. The CDR3 region has the DNA TGTGCCAGTAGTCAGGCAGGGGCGTACGAGCAGTACTTC. This encodes CASSQAGAYEQYF.

V and J are TRBV5-1 and TRBJ2-1, with TRBD1 as a possible D gene (5 bases). Trimming pared 4 bases from V and 12 bases from J, leaving 17 bases between. Germline V gene lookup returns CDR1 SGHRS and CDR2 YFSETQ. CDR3 length: 13 residues. The CDR3 DNA follows: TGCGCCAGCAGCGACTCGACAGACCTTGCGCAGTTCTTC. As protein: CASSDSTDLAQFF.

V usage is TRBV11-3 and J usage is TRBJ1-5; 10 bases map to TRBD1. Per germline, CDR1 SGHNT and CDR2 YENEEA. This CDR3 contains 20 residues. Trimming cost V 6 bases and J 1 base; bases outside gene matches: 18. Here the CDR3 reads CASSPRPIAGQGMSNQPQHF. In DNA, the CDR3 is TGTGCCAGCAGTCCACGCCCGATCGCGGGACAGGGGATGAGCAATCAGCCCCAGCATTTT.

V and J are TRBV28 and TRBJ1-5; a possible D gene is TRBD1 (5 bases). Trimming pared 6 bases from V and 5 bases from J, leaving 17 bases between. Per germline, CDR1 MDHEN and CDR2 SYDVKM. The CDR3 spans 15 residues. CDR3 bases: TGTGCCAGCAGCCTGGCGGGGGTTCGGGATCAGCCCCAGCATTTT. This sequence encodes CASSLAGVRDQPQHF. The complete variable domain, with remaining parts taken from reference TRBV28 and TRBJ1-5, reads DVKVTQSSRYLVKRTGEKVFLECVQDMDHENMFWYRQDPGLGLRLIYFSYDVKMKEKGDIPEGYSVSREKKERFSLILESASTNQTSMYLCASSLAGVRDQPQHFGDGTRLSIL.

This clone was picked up a small number of times. The chain combines TRBV27 with TRBJ2-1; D might be TRBD1 (5 bases). Germline loops: CDR1 MNHEY, CDR2 SMNVEV (reference sequence). Trimming removed 2 bases at V and 3 bases at J, with 11 bases between. This CDR3 is 15 amino acids long. The CDR3 DNA sequence: TGTGCCAGCAGTTTACGCCAGGGTGTCTACAATGAGCAGTTCTTC. It codes for CASSLRQGVYNEQFF.

This sequence joins TRBV7-9 and TRBJ2-5; 7 nucleotides align to TRBD1. Germline assignment: CDR1 SEHNR and CDR2 FQNEAQ (reference sequence). V shed 5 bases, J shed 2 bases, and the junction held 5 bases outside the gene matches. There are 14 residues in the CDR3. The CDR3 protein is CASSRHRGQETQYF. CDR3 DNA: TGTGCCAGCAGCCGGCACAGGGGACAAGAGACCCAGTACTTC.

The chain links TRBV19 to TRBJ2-7; TRBD1 is a possible D gene (6 bases). Trimming removed 5 bases from V and 0 bases from J, with 14 bases in between. There are 15 residues in the CDR3. Germline CDR1 reads LNHDA; CDR2 reads SQIVND (reference sequence). The CDR3 loop is CASSLFRGVSYEQYF. The CDR3 DNA sequence: TGTGCCAGTAGTCTATTCAGGGGAGTCTCCTACGAGCAGTACTTC.

V and J are TRBV5-6 and TRBJ2-5; the match to TRBD1 covers 7 bases. The junction had 2 bases not matched to a gene; V was cut back by 3 bases and J by 0 bases. Germline V CDR1 and CDR2: SGHDT, YYEEEE. The CDR3 is made up of 14 amino acids. The CDR3 DNA sequence: TGTGCCAGCAGCTCGACAGGGTACCAAGAGACCCAGTACTTC. Amino acids: CASSSTGYQETQYF.

This rearrangement joins TRBV10-3 to TRBJ2-3, with 8 nucleotides matching TRBD2. The CDR3 consists of 16 residues. With 9 bases clipped from V and 0 bases from J, the junction kept 11 bases outside the gene matches. In germline, CDR1 is ENHRY, CDR2 SYGVKD. CDR3 in amino acids: CAMSSGGSTSTDTQYF. The CDR3 DNA follows: TGTGCCATGTCGAGCGGGGGAAGTACTAGCACAGATACGCAGTATTTT.